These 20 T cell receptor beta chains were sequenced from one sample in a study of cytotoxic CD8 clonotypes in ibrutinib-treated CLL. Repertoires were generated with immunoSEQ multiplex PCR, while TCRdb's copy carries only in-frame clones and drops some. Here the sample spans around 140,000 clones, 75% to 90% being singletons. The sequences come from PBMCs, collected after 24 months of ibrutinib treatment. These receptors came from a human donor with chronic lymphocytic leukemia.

CDR3 sequence (DNA): TGTGCCAGCAGCCGTAATGCCGGGACAGGGTTTGGGGAGACCCAGTACTTC. Protein product: CASSRNAGTGFGETQYF. This sequence joins TRBV11-2 and TRBJ2-5, with TRBD1 identical over 9 bases. From germline, CDR1 is SGHAT and CDR2 FQNNGV. CDR3 length equals 17 residues. Germline trimming cut 5 bases from V and 5 bases from J; bases unmatched to any gene: 15.

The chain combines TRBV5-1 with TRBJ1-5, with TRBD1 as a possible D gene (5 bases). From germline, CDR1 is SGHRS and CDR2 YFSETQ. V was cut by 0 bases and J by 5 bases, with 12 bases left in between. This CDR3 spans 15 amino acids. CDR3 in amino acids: CASSLAGTADQPQHF. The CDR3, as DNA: TGCGCCAGCAGCTTGGCCGGGACGGCGGATCAGCCCCAGCATTTT.

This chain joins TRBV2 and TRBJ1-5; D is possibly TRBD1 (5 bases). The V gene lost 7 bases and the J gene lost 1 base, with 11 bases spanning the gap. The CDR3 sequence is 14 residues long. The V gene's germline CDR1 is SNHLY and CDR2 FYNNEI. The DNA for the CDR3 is TGTGCCAGCACGCCGGGGCTAAGCAATCAGCCCCAGCATTTT. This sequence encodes CASTPGLSNQPQHF.

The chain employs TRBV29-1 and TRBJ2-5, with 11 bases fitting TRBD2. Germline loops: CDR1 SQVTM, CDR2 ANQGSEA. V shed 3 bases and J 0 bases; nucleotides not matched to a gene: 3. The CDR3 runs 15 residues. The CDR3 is CSVETSGNYQETQYF. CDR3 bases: TGCAGCGTTGAGACTAGCGGGAATTACCAAGAGACCCAGTACTTC.

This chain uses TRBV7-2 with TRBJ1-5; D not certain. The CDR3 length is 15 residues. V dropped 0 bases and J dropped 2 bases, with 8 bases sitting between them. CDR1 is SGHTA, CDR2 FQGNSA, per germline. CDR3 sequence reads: CASSLASGGNQPQHF. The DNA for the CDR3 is TGTGCCAGCAGCTTAGCTTCCGGGGGCAATCAGCCCCAGCATTTT.

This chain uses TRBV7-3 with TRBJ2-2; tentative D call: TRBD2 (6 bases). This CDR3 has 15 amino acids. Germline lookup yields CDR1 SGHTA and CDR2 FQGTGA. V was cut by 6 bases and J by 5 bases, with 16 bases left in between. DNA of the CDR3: TGTGCCAGCAGGGGCGCCAGGGCGGGGACCGGGGAGCTGTTTTTT. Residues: CASRGARAGTGELFF.

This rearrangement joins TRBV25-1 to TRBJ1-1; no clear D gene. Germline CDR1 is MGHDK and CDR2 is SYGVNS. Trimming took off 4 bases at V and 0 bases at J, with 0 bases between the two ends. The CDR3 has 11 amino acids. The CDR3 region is CASSVNTEAFF. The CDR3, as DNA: TGTGCCAGCAGTGTGAACACTGAAGCTTTCTTT.

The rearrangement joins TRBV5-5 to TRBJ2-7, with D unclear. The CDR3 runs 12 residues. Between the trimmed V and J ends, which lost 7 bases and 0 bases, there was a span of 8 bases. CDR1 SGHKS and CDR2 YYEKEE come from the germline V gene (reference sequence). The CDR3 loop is CASHRSSYEQYF. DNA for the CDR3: TGTGCCAGCCATAGGAGCTCCTACGAGCAGTACTTC.

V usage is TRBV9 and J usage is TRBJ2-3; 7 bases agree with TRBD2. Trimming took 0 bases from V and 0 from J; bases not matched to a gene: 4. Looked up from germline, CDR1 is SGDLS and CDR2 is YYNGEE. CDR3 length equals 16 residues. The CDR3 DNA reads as TGTGCCAGCAGCGTAGATAGCGGGCGAAGCACAGATACGCAGTATTTT. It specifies CASSVDSGRSTDTQYF.

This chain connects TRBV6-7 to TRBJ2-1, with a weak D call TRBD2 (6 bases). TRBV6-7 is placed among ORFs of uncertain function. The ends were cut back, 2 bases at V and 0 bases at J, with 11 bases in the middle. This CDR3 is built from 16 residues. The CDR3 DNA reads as TGTGCCAGCAGTTACATCACTAGCCGCTCCTACAATGAGCAGTTCTTC. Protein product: CASSYITSRSYNEQFF.

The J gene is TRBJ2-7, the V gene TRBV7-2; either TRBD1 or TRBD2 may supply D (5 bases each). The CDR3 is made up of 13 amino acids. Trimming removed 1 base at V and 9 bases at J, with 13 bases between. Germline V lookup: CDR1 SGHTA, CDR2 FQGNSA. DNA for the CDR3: TGTGCCAGCAGCTTAGAGACAGCCGGAGGGCAGTACTTC. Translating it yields CASSLETAGGQYF.

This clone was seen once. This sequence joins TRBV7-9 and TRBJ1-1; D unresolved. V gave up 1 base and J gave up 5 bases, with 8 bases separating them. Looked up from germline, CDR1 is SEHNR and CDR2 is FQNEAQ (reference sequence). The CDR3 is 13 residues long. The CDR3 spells CASSLDWVTEAFF. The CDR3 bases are TGTGCCAGCAGCTTAGACTGGGTAACTGAAGCTTTCTTT.

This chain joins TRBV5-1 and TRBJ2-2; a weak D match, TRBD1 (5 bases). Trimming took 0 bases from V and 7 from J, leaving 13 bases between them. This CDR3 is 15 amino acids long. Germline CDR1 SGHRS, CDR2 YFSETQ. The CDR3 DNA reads TGCGCCAGCAGCTTGGGAAGGGGCAGAGTCGGGGAGCTGTTTTTT. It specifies CASSLGRGRVGELFF.

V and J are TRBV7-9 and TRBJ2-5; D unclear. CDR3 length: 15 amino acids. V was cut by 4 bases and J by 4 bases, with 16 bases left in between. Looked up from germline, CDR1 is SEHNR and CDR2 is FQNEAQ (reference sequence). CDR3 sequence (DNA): TGTGCCAGCAGCTCTGGTGTAGGGTCACCAGAGACCCAGTACTTC. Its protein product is CASSSGVGSPETQYF.

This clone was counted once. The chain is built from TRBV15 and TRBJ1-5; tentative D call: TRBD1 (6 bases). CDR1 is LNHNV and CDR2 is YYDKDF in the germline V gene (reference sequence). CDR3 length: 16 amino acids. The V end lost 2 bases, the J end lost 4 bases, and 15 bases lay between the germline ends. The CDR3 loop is CATSRKTTGTNQPQHF. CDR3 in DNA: TGTGCCACCAGCAGAAAAACGACAGGCACAAATCAGCCCCAGCATTTT.

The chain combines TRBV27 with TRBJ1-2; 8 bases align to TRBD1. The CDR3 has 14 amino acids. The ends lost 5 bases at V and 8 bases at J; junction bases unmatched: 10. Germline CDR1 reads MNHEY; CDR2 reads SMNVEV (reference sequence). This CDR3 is CASSLQGASGGYTF. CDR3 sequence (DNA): TGTGCCAGCAGTCTCCAGGGGGCTTCTGGGGGCTACACCTTC.

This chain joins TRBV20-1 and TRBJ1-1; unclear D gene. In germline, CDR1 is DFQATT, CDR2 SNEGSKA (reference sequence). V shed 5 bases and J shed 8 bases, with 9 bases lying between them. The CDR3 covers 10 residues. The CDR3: CSAQRVEAFF. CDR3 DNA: TGCAGTGCTCAGAGGGTCGAAGCTTTCTTT.

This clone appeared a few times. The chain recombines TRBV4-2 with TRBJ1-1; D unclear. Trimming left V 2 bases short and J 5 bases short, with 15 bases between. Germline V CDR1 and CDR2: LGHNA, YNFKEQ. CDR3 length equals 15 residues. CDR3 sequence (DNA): TGTGCCAGCAGCCAAATCACTCCCCCGGCGACTGAAGCTTTCTTT. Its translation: CASSQITPPATEAFF.

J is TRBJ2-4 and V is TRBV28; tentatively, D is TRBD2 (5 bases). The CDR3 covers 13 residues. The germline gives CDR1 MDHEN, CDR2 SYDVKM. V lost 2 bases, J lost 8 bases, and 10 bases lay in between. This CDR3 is CASSLPNGDIQYF. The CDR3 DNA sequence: TGTGCCAGCAGTTTACCAAACGGGGACATTCAGTACTTC.

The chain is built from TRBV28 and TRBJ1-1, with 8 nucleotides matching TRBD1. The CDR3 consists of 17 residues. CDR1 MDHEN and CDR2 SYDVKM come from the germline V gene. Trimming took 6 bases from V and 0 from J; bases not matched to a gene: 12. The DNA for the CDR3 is TGTGCCAGCAGAAGAGGGGACAGGTTATACATGAACACTGAAGCTTTCTTT. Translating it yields CASRRGDRLYMNTEAFF. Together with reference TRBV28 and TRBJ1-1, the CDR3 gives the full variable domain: DVKVTQSSRYLVKRTGEKVFLECVQDMDHENMFWYRQDPGLGLRLIYFSYDVKMKEKGDIPEGYSVSREKKERFSLILESASTNQTSMYLCASRRGDRLYMNTEAFFGQGTRLTVV.